A selection of T cell receptor beta chains follows, all from one sample in a study of cytomegalovirus exposure and HLA in healthy donors. Using immunoSEQ multiplex PCR, the repertoire was profiled, and TCRdb retains in-frame clones only, with some absent. Of 130,000 or so clones listed, roughly 89% are singletons. Sequenced sample: PBMCs. Receptor source: a man aged 25 to 40 in good health and CMV-seronegative. CDR3s include the opening cysteine and the closing phenylalanine or tryptophan. The D gene is left open where the match is weak. Only part of the rows carry a size: once, few, many, or a class if the clone is expanded.

TRBJ2-7,-,13,-,TRBV6-5,CASSYGRVYEQYF,TGTGCCAGCAGTTACGGCAGGGTCTACGAGCAGTACTTC
TRBJ1-2,-,14,TRBD1,TRBV6-5,CASRADRGSYGYTF,TGTGCCAGCAGGGCAGACAGGGGATCCTATGGCTACACCTTC
TRBJ2-7,once,15,-,TRBV7-9,CASSFSGMSSYEQYF,TGTGCCAGCAGCTTCTCAGGGATGAGCTCCTACGAGCAGTACTTC
TRBJ2-1,-,15,-,TRBV6-5,CASSYRESSYNEQFF,TGTGCCAGCAGTTATCGGGAAAGCTCCTACAATGAGCAGTTCTTC
TRBJ2-7,-,13,TRBD1,TRBV4-1,CASRSQGSHEQYF,TGCGCCAGCAGGTCACAGGGGTCCCACGAGCAGTACTTC
TRBJ1-5,few,13,-,TRBV6-4,CASSEGAGQPQHF,TGTGCCAGCAGTGAGGGGGCCGGTCAGCCCCAGCATTTT
TRBJ2-7,-,15,TRBD1,TRBV5-1,CASSLHPGTVYEQYF,TGCGCCAGCAGCTTGCACCCCGGGACAGTTTACGAGCAGTACTTC
TRBJ2-7,-,16,TRBD2,TRBV13,CASSLSGGGPSYEQYF,TGTGCCAGCAGTTTATCGGGCGGGGGGCCCTCCTACGAGCAGTACTTC
TRBJ2-5,-,15,-,TRBV4-2,CASSQDWTAQETQYF,TGTGCCAGCAGCCAAGATTGGACAGCCCAAGAGACCCAGTACTTC
TRBJ1-2,-,16,TRBD1,TRBV6-5,CASSYYPLGRGYGYTF,TGTGCCAGCAGTTACTACCCCCTCGGCAGGGGGTATGGCTACACCTTC
TRBJ2-3,-,12,-,TRBV9,CASSVELDTQYF,TGTGCCAGCAGCGTAGAACTTGATACGCAGTATTTT
TRBJ1-1,-,14,-,TRBV5-1,CASSLTGEGTEAFF,TGCGCCAGCAGCTTGACGGGTGAAGGCACTGAAGCTTTCTTT
TRBJ2-7,-,15,-,TRBV19,CASTFSWAGDYEQYF,TGTGCCAGTACCTTTAGTTGGGCAGGGGACTACGAGCAGTACTTC
TRBJ2-5,-,16,-,TRBV4-2,CASSQDRQGMGETQYF,TGTGCCAGCAGCCAAGACAGGCAGGGAATGGGAGAGACCCAGTACTTC
TRBJ2-7,-,13,-,TRBV28,CASSITVPYEQYF,TGTGCCAGCAGCATAACAGTTCCCTACGAGCAGTACTTC
TRBJ2-1,-,16,TRBD1,TRBV5-1,CASSLLGTGFYNEQFF,TGCGCCAGCAGCTTGCTTGGGACAGGGTTCTACAATGAGCAGTTCTTC
TRBJ1-1,once,14,-,TRBV6-5,CASSYSTANTEAFF,TGTGCCAGCAGTTACTCGACAGCCAACACTGAAGCTTTCTTT
TRBJ1-1,-,15,-,TRBV7-6,CASSSSTGFDTEAFF,TGTGCCAGCAGCTCGTCGACAGGATTTGACACTGAAGCTTTCTTT
TRBJ1-2,-,13,TRBD1,TRBV5-8,CASVKGAGYGYTF,TGTGCCAGCGTTAAGGGGGCAGGCTATGGCTACACCTTC
TRBJ2-3,-,15,TRBD2,TRBV6-5,CASRLAGGITDTQYF,TGTGCCAGCAGGCTAGCGGGGGGTATCACAGATACGCAGTATTTT
TRBJ1-3,-,16,TRBD1,TRBV5-1,CASGQRQGVAGNTIYF,TGCGCCAGCGGCCAAAGACAGGGGGTGGCTGGAAACACCATATATTTT
TRBJ1-6,once,14,-,TRBV28,CASSLSNFNSPLHF,TGTGCCAGCAGTTTAAGCAATTTTAATTCACCCCTCCACTTT
TRBJ1-1,-,15,TRBD1,TRBV11-3,CASSLGPGQGAVAFF,TGTGCCAGCAGCTTAGGGCCGGGACAGGGCGCCGTAGCTTTCTTT
TRBJ2-7,-,16,TRBD1,TRBV27,CASSLEVGTASYEQYF,TGTGCCAGCAGTTTGGAGGTGGGGACAGCGTCCTACGAGCAGTACTTC
TRBJ2-7,-,14,-,TRBV6-1,CASSEVQASYEQYF,TGTGCCAGCAGTGAAGTGCAGGCATCCTACGAGCAGTACTTC
TRBJ1-1,-,11,-,TRBV15,CATRRNTEAFF,TGTGCCACCCGGAGGAACACTGAAGCTTTCTTT
TRBJ2-1,-,16,TRBD1,TRBV4-2,CASSQYTGDSYNEQFF,TGTGCCAGCAGCCAATATACAGGGGACTCCTACAATGAGCAGTTCTTC
TRBJ2-1,-,16,-,TRBV7-2,CASSYPSGVTYNEQFF,TGTGCCAGCAGCTATCCTTCGGGGGTAACGTACAATGAGCAGTTCTTC
TRBJ2-2,-,14,-,TRBV18,CASSLTGVTGELFF,TGTGCCAGCTCTCTCACAGGAGTCACCGGGGAGCTGTTTTTT
TRBJ2-5,-,15,TRBD2,TRBV5-1,CASSISGGIRETQYF,TGCGCCAGCAGCATTAGCGGGGGGATACGCGAGACCCAGTACTTC
TRBJ2-5,-,15,-,TRBV9,CASSASRTVQETQYF,TGTGCCAGCAGCGCAAGCCGGACAGTCCAAGAGACCCAGTACTTC
TRBJ2-1,-,18,TRBD1,TRBV5-4,CASGQGGTILSSYNEQFF,TGTGCCAGCGGACAAGGGGGCACAATCCTTAGCTCCTACAATGAGCAGTTCTTC
TRBJ1-2,once,14,TRBD1,TRBV19,CASTEQGGLDGYTF,TGTGCCAGCACGGAACAGGGGGGATTAGATGGCTACACCTTC